The rows below give T cell receptor beta chains drawn from one sample of a study of blood T cell repertoires in COVID-19. Profiling relied on immunoSEQ multiplex PCR, and the TCRdb table lists in-frame clones only, not all of them. This table holds a few hundred thousand clones, approximately 87% found once. The source material was peripheral blood. These receptors were taken from a man in his 60s with acute or convalescent COVID-19. The CDR3 runs from the conserved cysteine through the conserved F or W. The D gene is left open where the match is weak. Not every row has a clone size; where given, it reads once, few, many or a size class.

J	size	D	V	CDR3	DNA
TRBJ2-3	once	.	TRBV7-9	CASSLDEITDTQYF	TGTGCCAGCAGCCTAGACGAGATCACAGATACGCAGTATTTT
TRBJ1-2	once	.	TRBV29-1	CSIRVSGYGYTF	TGCAGCATCCGGGTCAGTGGGTATGGCTACACCTTC
TRBJ1-4	once	TRBD1	TRBV30	CAWSVDRQGEKLFF	TGTGCCTGGAGTGTGGACAGGCAGGGTGAAAAACTGTTTTTT
TRBJ1-4	.	TRBD1	TRBV4-2	CASSQGFGQENEKLFF	TGTGCCAGCAGCCAAGGGTTCGGACAGGAGAATGAAAAACTGTTTTTT
TRBJ1-2	.	.	TRBV28	CASSPMRPVGSNYGYTF	TGTGCCAGCAGTCCCATGAGGCCCGTTGGGTCTAACTATGGCTACACCTTC
TRBJ1-5	.	TRBD1	TRBV23-1	CASSQAGQGVNSNQPQHF	TGCGCCAGCAGTCAGGCGGGACAGGGCGTTAATAGCAATCAGCCCCAGCATTTT
TRBJ2-3	.	TRBD2	TRBV10-3	CATIAGGGTDTQYF	TGTGCCACTATAGCGGGAGGGGGCACAGATACGCAGTATTTT
TRBJ1-1	.	TRBD1	TRBV28	CASSPPGTGVGEAFF	TGTGCCAGCAGTCCCCCCGGGACAGGGGTAGGTGAAGCTTTCTTT
TRBJ1-2	.	TRBD1	TRBV7-8	CASSPSPGDRSGYTF	TGTGCCAGCAGCCCATCGCCTGGGGACAGGTCTGGCTACACCTTC
TRBJ2-1	once	TRBD1	TRBV27	CASTPLQGIKNEQFF	TGTGCCAGCACCCCGTTACAGGGGATAAAGAATGAGCAGTTCTTC
TRBJ2-7	once	TRBD2	TRBV7-9	CASSLSSTGLAGDEQYF	TGTGCCAGCAGCTTAAGTTCTACGGGACTAGCGGGAGATGAGCAGTACTTC
TRBJ1-2	.	TRBD1	TRBV27	CASSLKRGPGLDYGYTF	TGTGCCAGCAGTTTAAAGAGGGGGCCGGGGCTTGACTATGGCTACACCTTC
TRBJ2-3	.	.	TRBV6-6	CASSIGGAVSTDTQYF	TGTGCCAGCAGCATCGGAGGGGCGGTAAGCACAGATACGCAGTATTTT